In its sample, the clone carrying this T cell receptor (beta chain) was seen once. This entry is derived from a study of OX40 agonist ivuxolimab in advanced cancers. Trimming removed 0 bases at V and 5 bases at J, with 14 bases between. CDR1 and CDR2 (germline): SGHRS, YFSETQ. CDR3 length: 15 residues. Some clones are missing from TCRdb's copy, which holds only in-frame ones; the method was immunoSEQ multiplex PCR. The sample lists about 140,000 clones; about nine tenths were seen once. The chain has TRBV5-1 and TRBJ1-2; D perhaps matches TRBD1 (5 bases). The sample consisted of CD4+ or CD8+ T cells sorted from blood, taken in a trial of the OX40 agonist ivuxolimab. The sequence was collected from an adult with an advanced solid tumor such as melanoma, head and neck, liver or kidney cancer. In DNA, the CDR3 is TGCGCCAGCAGCTTGGCCGCAGGGCCTAGTTATGGCTACACCTTC. This gives the protein CASSLAAGPSYGYTF.